The entry below describes one T cell receptor beta chain. It was during active infection that Seattle patients were enrolled and then longitudinally followed. This sample stems from a study of blood T cell repertoires in COVID-19. Per the germline V gene, CDR1 is MNHEY and CDR2 is SVGAGI. Trimming stripped 10 bases from V and 8 bases from J, with 14 bases between. This CDR3 spans 11 amino acids. Sequenced by immunoSEQ multiplex PCR; TCRdb stores in-frame clones only, minus some. The sample consists of approximately 180,000 clones, approximately 80% of them appearing once. Input material: peripheral blood. The source of this sequence is a woman in her forties with COVID-19, enrolled during active disease. The chain carries TRBV6-5 and TRBJ1-1; D remains ambiguous. The CDR3 DNA sequence: TGTGCCACCAGCCAAGCCATCGAAGCTTTCTTT. It is translated as CATSQAIEAFF.